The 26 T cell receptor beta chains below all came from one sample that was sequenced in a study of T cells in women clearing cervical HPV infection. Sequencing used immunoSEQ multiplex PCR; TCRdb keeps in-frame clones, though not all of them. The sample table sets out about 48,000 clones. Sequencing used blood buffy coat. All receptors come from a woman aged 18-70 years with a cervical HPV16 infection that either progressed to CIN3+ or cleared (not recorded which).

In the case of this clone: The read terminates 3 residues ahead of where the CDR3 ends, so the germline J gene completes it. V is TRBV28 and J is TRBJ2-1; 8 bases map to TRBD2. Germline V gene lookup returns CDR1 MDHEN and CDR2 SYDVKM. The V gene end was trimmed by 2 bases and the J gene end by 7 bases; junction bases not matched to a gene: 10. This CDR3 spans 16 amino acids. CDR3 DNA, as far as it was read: TGTGCCAGCAGTTTACTCCTAGCGGGCGTCGAAAATGAG. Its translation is CASSLLLAGVENE. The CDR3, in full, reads CASSLLLAGVENEQFF.

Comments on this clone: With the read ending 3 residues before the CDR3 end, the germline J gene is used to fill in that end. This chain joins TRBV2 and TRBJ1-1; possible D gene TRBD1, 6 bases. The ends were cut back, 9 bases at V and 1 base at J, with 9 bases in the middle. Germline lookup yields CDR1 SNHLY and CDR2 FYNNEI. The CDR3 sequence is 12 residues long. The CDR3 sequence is CAREGENTEAFF. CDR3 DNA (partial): TGTGCCAGGGAGGGGGAGAACACTGAA.

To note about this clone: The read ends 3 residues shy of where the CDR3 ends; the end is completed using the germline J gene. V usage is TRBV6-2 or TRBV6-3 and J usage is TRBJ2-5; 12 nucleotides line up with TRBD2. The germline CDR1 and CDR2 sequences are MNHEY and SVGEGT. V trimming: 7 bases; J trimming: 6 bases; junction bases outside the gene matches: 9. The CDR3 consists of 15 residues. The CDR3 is CASNLGLAGGKTQYF. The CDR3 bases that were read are TGTGCCAGCAATTTAGGGCTAGCGGGGGGGAAGACC.

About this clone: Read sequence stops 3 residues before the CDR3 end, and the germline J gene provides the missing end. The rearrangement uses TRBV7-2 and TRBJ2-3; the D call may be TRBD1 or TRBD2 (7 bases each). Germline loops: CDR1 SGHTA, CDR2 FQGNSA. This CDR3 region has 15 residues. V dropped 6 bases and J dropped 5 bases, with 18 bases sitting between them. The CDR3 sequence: CASRSSGTVLDTQYF. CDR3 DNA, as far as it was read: TGTGCCAGCAGGTCCAGCGGGACAGTTTTAGATACG. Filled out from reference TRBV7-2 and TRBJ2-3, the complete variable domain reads GAGVSQSPSNKVTEKGKDVELRCDPISGHTALYWYRQSLGQGLEFLIYFQGNSAPDKSGLPSDRFSAERTGGSVSTLTIQRTQQEDSAVYLCASRSSGTVLDTQYFGPGTRLTVL.

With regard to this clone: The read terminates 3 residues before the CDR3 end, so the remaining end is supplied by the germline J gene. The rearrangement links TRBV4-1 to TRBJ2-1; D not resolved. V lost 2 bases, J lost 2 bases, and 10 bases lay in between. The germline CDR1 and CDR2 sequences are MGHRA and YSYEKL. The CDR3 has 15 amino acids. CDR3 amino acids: CASSQFQRAYNEQFF. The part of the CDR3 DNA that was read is TGCGCCAGCAGCCAATTCCAAAGGGCCTACAATGAG.

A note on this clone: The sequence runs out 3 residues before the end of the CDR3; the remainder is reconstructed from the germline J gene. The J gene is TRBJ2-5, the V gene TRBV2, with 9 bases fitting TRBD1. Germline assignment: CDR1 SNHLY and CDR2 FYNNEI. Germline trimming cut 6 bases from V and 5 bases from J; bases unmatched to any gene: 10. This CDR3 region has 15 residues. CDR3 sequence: CASRSLGQGMETQYF. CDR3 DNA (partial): TGTGCCAGCAGATCTCTAGGACAGGGGATGGAGACC. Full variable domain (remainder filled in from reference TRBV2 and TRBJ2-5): EPEVTQTPSHQVTQMGQEVILRCVPISNHLYFYWYRQILGQKVEFLVSFYNNEISEKSEIFDDQFSVERPDGSNFTLKIRSTKLEDSAMYFCASRSLGQGMETQYFGPGTRLLVL.

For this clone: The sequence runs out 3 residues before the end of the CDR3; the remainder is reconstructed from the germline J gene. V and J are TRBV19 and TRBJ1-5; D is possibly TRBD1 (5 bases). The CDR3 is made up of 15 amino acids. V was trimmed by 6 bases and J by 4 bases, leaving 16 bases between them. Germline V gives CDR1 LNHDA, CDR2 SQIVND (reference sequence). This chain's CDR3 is CASRGKRQLNQPQHF. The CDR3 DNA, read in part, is TGTGCCAGTAGGGGGAAAAGACAGTTAAATCAGCCC.

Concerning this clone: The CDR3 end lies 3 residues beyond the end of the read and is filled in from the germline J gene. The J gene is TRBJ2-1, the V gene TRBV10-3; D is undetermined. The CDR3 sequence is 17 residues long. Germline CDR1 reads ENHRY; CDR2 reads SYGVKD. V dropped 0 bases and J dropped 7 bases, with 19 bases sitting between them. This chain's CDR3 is CAISESVGQPVGNEQFF. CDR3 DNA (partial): TGTGCCATCAGTGAGTCCGTAGGCCAACCAGTCGGGAATGAG.

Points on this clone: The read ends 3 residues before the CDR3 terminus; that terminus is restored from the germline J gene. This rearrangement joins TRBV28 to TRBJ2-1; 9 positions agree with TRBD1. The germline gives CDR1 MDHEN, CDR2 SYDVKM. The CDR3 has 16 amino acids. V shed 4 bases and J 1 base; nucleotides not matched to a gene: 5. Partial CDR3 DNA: TGTGCCAGCAGTTCGTCCGGGACAGGGTCCTACAATGAG. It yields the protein CASSSSGTGSYNE. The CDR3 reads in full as CASSSSGTGSYNEQFF.

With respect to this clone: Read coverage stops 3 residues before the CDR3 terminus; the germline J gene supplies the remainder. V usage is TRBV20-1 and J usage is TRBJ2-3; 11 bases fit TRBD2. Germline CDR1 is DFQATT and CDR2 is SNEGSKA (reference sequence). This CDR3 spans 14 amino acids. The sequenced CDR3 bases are TGCAGTGTTACAACTAGCGGGAGTTTCCTGACG. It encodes CSVTTSGSFLT. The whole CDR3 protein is CSVTTSGSFLTQYF.

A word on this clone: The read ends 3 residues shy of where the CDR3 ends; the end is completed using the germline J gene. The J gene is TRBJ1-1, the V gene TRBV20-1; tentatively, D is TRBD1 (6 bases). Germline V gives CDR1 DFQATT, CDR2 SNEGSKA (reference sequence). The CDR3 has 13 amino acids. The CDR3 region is CSAPSPGQGEAFF. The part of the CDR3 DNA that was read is TGCAGTGCCCCTAGCCCGGGTCAGGGGGAA.

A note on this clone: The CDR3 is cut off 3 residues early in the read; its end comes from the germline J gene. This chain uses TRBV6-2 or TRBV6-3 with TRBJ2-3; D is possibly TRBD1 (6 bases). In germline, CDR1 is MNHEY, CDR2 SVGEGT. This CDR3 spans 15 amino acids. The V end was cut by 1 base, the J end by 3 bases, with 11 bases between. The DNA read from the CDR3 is TGTGCCAGCAGTTACTACCAGGGGCGGACAGATACG. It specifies CASSYYQGRTDT. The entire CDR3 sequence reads CASSYYQGRTDTQYF.

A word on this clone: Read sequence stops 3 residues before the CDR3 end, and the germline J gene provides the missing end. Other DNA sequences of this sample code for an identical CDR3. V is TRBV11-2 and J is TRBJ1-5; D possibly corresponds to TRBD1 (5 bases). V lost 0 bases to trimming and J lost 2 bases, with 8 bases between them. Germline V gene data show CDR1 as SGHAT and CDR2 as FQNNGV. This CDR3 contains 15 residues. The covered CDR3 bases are TGTGCCAGCAGCTTAGATGGAGGGGGCAATCAGCCC. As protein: CASSLDGGGNQP. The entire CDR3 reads CASSLDGGGNQPQHF.

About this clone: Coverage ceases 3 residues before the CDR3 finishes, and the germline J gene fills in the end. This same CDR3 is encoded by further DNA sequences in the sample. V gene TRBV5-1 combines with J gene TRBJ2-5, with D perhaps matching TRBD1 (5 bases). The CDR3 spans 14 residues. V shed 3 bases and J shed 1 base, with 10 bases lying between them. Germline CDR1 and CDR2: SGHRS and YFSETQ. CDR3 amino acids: CASSSQGRQETQYF. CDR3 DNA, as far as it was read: TGCGCCAGCAGCTCCCAGGGCCGCCAAGAGACC.

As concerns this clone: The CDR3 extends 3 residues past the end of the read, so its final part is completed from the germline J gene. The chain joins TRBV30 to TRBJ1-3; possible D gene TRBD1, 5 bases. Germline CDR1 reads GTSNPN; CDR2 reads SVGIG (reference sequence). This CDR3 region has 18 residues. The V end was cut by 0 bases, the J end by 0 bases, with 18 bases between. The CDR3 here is CAWSVGPPNRYSGNTIYF. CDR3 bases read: TGTGCCTGGAGTGTAGGCCCGCCCAACAGGTACTCTGGAAACACC.

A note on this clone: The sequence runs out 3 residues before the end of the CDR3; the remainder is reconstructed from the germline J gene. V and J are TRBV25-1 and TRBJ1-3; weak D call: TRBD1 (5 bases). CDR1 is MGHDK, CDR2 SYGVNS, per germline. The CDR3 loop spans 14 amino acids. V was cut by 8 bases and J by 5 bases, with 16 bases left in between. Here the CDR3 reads CASQGGGARNTIYF. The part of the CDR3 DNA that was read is TGTGCCAGCCAAGGCGGGGGAGCACGAAACACC.

The sequenced part of the CDR3 DNA is TGTGCCAGCAGCCTACGACAGGGAGCTCAAGAGACC. This encodes CASSLRQGAQET. The full CDR3 protein is CASSLRQGAQETQYF. This chain connects TRBV3-1 (or the pseudogene TRBV3-2) to TRBJ2-5; 7 bases are a match to TRBD1. Coverage ceases 3 residues before the CDR3 finishes, and the germline J gene fills in the end. The germline gives CDR1 LGHDT, CDR2 YNNKEL (reference sequence). J lost 2 bases, V lost 4 bases, and 7 bases had no gene match. The CDR3 length is 15 residues.

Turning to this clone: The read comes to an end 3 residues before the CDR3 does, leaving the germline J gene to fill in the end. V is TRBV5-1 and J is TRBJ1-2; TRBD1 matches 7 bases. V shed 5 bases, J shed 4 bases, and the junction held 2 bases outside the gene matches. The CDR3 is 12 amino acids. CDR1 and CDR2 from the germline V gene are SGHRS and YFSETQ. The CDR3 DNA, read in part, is TGCGCCAGCAGGGGACAGATCTATGGC. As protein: CASRGQIYG. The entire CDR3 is CASRGQIYGYTF.

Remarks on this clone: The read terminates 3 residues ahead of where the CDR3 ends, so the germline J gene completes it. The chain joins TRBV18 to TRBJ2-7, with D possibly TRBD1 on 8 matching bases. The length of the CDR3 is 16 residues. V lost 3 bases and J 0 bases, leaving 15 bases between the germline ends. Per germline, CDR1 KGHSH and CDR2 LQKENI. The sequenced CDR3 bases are TGTGCCAGCTCACCGCCCACAGGGGGGGTCTCCTACGAG. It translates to CASSPPTGGVSYE. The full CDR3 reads CASSPPTGGVSYEQYF. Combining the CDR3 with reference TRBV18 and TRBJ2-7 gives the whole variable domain NAGVMQNPRHLVRRRGQEARLRCSPMKGHSHVYWYRQLPEEGLKFMVYLQKENIIDESGMPKERFSAEFPKEGPSILRIQQVVRGDSAAYFCASSPPTGGVSYEQYFGPGTRLTVT.

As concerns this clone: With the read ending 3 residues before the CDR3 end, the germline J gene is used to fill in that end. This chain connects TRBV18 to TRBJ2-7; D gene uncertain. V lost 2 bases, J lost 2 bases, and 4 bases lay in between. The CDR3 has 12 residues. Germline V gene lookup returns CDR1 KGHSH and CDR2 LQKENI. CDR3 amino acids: CASSPTAYEQYF. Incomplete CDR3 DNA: TGTGCCAGCTCACCAACTGCCTACGAG.

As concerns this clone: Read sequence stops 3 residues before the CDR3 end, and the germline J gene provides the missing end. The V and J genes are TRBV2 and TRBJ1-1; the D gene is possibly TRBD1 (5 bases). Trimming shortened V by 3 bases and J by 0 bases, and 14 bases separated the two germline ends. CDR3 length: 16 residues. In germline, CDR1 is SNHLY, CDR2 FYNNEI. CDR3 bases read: TGTGCCAGCAGTGAGCTACAGGTCGGGATGAACACTGAA. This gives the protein CASSELQVGMNTE. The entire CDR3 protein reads CASSELQVGMNTEAFF.

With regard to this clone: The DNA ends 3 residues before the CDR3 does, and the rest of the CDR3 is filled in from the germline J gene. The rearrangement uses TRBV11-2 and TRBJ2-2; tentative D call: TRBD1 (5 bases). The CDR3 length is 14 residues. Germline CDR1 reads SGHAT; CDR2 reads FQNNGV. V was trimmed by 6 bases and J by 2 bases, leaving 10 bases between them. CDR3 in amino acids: CASRSTVNTGELFF. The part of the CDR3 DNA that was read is TGTGCCAGCAGGTCGACAGTTAACACCGGGGAG.

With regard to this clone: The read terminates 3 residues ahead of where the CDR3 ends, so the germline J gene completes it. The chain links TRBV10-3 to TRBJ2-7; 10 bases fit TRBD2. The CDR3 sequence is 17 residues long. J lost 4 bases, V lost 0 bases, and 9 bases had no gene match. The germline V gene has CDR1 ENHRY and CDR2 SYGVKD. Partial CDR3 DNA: TGTGCCATCAGTGAGTCGAACTCTAGCGGGAGTTTGTACGAG. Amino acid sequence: CAISESNSSGSLYE. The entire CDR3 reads CAISESNSSGSLYEQYF.

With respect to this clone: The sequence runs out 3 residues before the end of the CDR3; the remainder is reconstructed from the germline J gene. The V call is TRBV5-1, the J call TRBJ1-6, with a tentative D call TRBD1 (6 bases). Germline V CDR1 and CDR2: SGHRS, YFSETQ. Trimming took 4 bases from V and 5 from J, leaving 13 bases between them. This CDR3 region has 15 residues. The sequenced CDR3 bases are TGCGCCAGCAGCGGAACAGGGAACAATAATTCACCC. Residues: CASSGTGNNNSP. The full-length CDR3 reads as CASSGTGNNNSPLHF.

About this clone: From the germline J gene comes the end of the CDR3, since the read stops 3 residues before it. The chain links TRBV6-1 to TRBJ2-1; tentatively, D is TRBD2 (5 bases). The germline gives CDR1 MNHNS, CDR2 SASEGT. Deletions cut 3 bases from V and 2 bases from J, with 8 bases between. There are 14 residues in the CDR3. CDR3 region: CASSESGTYNEQFF. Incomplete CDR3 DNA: TGTGCCAGCAGTGAGAGCGGTACCTACAATGAG.

The sequenced part of the CDR3 DNA is TGCGCCAGCAGCTCCCCCAGCGGACCC. Translated: CASSSPSGP. The whole CDR3 region reads CASSSPSGPLHF. V usage is TRBV5-1 and J usage is TRBJ1-6; D unresolved. Read coverage stops 3 residues before the CDR3 terminus; the germline J gene supplies the remainder. Trimming cost V 3 bases and J 12 bases, with 10 bases left between them. From germline, CDR1 is SGHRS and CDR2 YFSETQ. There are 12 residues in the CDR3.